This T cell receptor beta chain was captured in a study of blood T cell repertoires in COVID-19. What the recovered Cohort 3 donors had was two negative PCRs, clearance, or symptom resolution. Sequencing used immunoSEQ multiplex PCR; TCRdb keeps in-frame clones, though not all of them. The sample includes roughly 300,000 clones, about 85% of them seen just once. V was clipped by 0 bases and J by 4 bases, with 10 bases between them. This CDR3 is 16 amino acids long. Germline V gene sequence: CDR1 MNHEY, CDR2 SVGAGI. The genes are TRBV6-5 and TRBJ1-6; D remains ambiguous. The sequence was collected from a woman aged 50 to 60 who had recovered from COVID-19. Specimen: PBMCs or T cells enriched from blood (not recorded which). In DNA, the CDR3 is TGTGCCAGCAGTTACTCGAAAAGAGGTTATAATTCACCCCTCCACTTT. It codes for CASSYSKRGYNSPLHF.